The 17 T cell receptor beta chains below all came from one sample that was sequenced in a study of shared clonotypes between healthy human individuals. Assay used: immunoSEQ multiplex PCR; TCRdb lists only in-frame clones, some missing. This sample has a few million clones, with roughly 95% found just once. The sequencing input was naive CD4+ T cells sorted from blood. Subset defined: CD45RA+ positively selected. These receptors were taken from a man between 18 and 29 years old in good health.

This clone was seen once. The chain uses TRBV2 and TRBJ2-1; a possible D gene is TRBD1 (5 bases). Between the trimmed V and J ends, which lost 10 bases and 8 bases, there was a span of 12 bases. The CDR3 totals 11 residues. CDR1 and CDR2 from the germline V gene are SNHLY and FYNNEI. This chain's CDR3 is CATNQGDEQFF. The CDR3 bases are TGTGCCACCAACCAGGGTGATGAGCAGTTCTTC.

V and J are TRBV7-3 and TRBJ2-2, with D perhaps TRBD2 (5 bases). V lost 5 bases to trimming and J lost 5 bases, with 21 bases between them. The CDR3 has 17 amino acids. CDR1 is SGHTA and CDR2 is FQGTGA in the germline V gene. This CDR3 reads CASSPDRGKRGTGELFF. CDR3 coding DNA: TGTGCCAGCAGCCCCGATCGTGGAAAACGGGGAACCGGGGAGCTGTTTTTT.

The table lists this clone with a count of one. The CDR3 loop reads CASAVLTEAGYTF. As DNA, the CDR3 is TGTGCCAGCGCCGTACTGACCGAGGCCGGCTACACCTTC. The rearrangement uses TRBV5-4 and TRBJ1-2, with no clear D. The germline V gene encodes CDR1 SGHNT and CDR2 YYREEE (reference sequence). This CDR3 has 13 residues. V lost 7 bases and J lost 8, with 18 bases in between. The full variable domain, with the rest looked up from reference TRBV5-4 and TRBJ1-2, is ETGVTQSPTHLIKTRGQQVTLRCSSQSGHNTVSWYQQALGQGPQFIFQYYREEENGRGNFPPRFSGLQFPNYSSELNVNALELDDSALYLCASAVLTEAGYTFGSGTRLTVV.

The rearrangement links TRBV5-1 to TRBJ2-5; the D gene could be TRBD1 or TRBD2 (6 bases each). V dropped 0 bases and J dropped 7 bases, with 13 bases sitting between them. This CDR3 is 14 amino acids long. CDR1 and CDR2 from the germline V gene are SGHRS and YFSETQ. The CDR3 nucleotides are TGCGCCAGCAGCTTGGAGGAGGGGGGCTGGACCCAGTACTTC. As protein: CASSLEEGGWTQYF.

The chain is built from TRBV18 and TRBJ2-7; D may be TRBD2 (5 bases). The CDR3 runs 13 residues. From germline, CDR1 is KGHSH and CDR2 LQKENI. V lost 3 bases and J lost 5, with 11 bases in between. The CDR3 DNA reads TGTGCCAGCTCACCCCGCCGGGGTGACGAGCAGTACTTC. It specifies CASSPRRGDEQYF. Complete variable domain (other parts from reference TRBV18 and TRBJ2-7): NAGVMQNPRHLVRRRGQEARLRCSPMKGHSHVYWYRQLPEEGLKFMVYLQKENIIDESGMPKERFSAEFPKEGPSILRIQQVVRGDSAAYFCASSPRRGDEQYFGPGTRLTVT.

This rearrangement joins TRBV9 to TRBJ2-2; possibly TRBD1 for D (5 bases). The CDR3 is 12 residues long. Germline-derived CDR1 and CDR2 are SGDLS and YYNGEE. Trimming took off 1 base at V and 7 bases at J, with 5 bases between the two ends. The CDR3 protein is CASSVRGGELFF. In nucleotides, the CDR3 is TGTGCCAGCAGCGTAAGGGGCGGGGAGCTGTTTTTT.

J is TRBJ1-1 and V is TRBV5-1, with D uncertain. The V gene lost 3 bases and the J gene lost 1 base, with 10 bases spanning the gap. The CDR3 contains 14 residues. Germline V gene data show CDR1 as SGHRS and CDR2 as YFSETQ. As DNA, the CDR3 is TGCGCCAGCAGCTCCCATGGCAAGAACACTGAAGCTTTCTTT. It specifies CASSSHGKNTEAFF.

This clone was seen only once. V and J are TRBV4-1 and TRBJ1-5; a possible D gene is TRBD1 (6 bases). Looked up from germline, CDR1 is MGHRA and CDR2 is YSYEKL. This CDR3 region has 19 residues. V was clipped by 0 bases and J by 7 bases, with 25 bases between them. In DNA form, the CDR3 reads TGCGCCAGCAGCCAAGATCCCCAAGAATCCCAGGGGACCTGGCAGCCCCAGCATTTT. Translating gives CASSQDPQESQGTWQPQHF.

The rearrangement links TRBV5-8 to TRBJ2-5, with a weak D call TRBD2 (5 bases). The CDR3 length is 14 residues. Germline V gene lookup returns CDR1 SGHTS and CDR2 YDEGEE. V was pared by 6 bases and J by 5 bases, with 17 bases between. The CDR3 here is CASNRPRRVETQYF. The CDR3 region has the DNA TGTGCCAGCAACCGACCGCGGCGGGTGGAGACCCAGTACTTC. The whole variable domain, filled in from reference TRBV5-8 and TRBJ2-5, reads EAGVTQSPTHLIKTRGQQATLRCSPISGHTSVYWYQQALGLGLQFLLWYDEGEERNRGNFPPRFSGRQFPNYSSELNVNALELEDSALYLCASNRPRRVETQYFGPGTRLLVL.

The chain carries TRBV5-1 and TRBJ2-1; D is perhaps TRBD2 (6 bases). The CDR3 length is 13 residues. Looked up from germline, CDR1 is SGHRS and CDR2 is YFSETQ. Trimming removed 7 bases from V and 8 bases from J, with 16 bases in between. The CDR3 loop is CASGDYWGDEQFF. CDR3 in DNA: TGCGCCAGCGGTGACTACTGGGGGGATGAGCAGTTCTTC.

V usage is TRBV4-2 and J usage is TRBJ1-3; D ambiguous. This CDR3 is built from 16 residues. Germline V CDR1 and CDR2: LGHNA, YNFKEQ. V lost 0 bases and J lost 0, with 9 bases in between. The CDR3 loop reads CASSQEEVYSGNTIYF. The CDR3 DNA follows: TGTGCCAGCAGCCAAGAGGAAGTTTACTCTGGAAACACCATATATTTT.

This clone occurred once. The chain has TRBV30 and TRBJ1-2; D is unclear. The CDR3 covers 13 residues. Germline CDR1 is GTSNPN and CDR2 is SVGIG (reference sequence). The V end lost 0 bases, the J end lost 7 bases, and 12 bases lay between the germline ends. The CDR3 sequence: CAWSVAVRSGYTF. The CDR3 DNA follows: TGTGCCTGGAGTGTAGCAGTAAGGAGTGGCTACACCTTC.

V gene TRBV5-1 combines with J gene TRBJ2-4, with D tentatively TRBD1 (5 bases). Trimming took off 5 bases at V and 1 base at J, with 16 bases between the two ends. There are 16 residues in the CDR3. Germline values: CDR1 SGHRS, CDR2 YFSETQ. In nucleotides, the CDR3 is TGCGCCAGCAGTAGCAGGGCCGACGACGCCAAAAACATTCAGTACTTC. This translates into CASSSRADDAKNIQYF.

The chain has TRBV7-9 and TRBJ1-2; weak D call: TRBD1 (5 bases). CDR3 length equals 15 residues. Germline-derived CDR1 and CDR2 are SEHNR and FQNEAQ (reference sequence). Trimming left V 0 bases short and J 2 bases short, with 10 bases between. The DNA of the CDR3 is TGTGCCAGCAGCTTAGCGGGGGGGACGAACTATGGCTACACCTTC. Protein product: CASSLAGGTNYGYTF.

The gene calls are TRBV30 and TRBJ1-1; D may be TRBD1 (6 bases). Germline V gene data show CDR1 as GTSNPN and CDR2 as SVGIG (reference sequence). There are 11 residues in the CDR3. V was trimmed by 1 base and J by 8 bases, leaving 8 bases between them. The CDR3 is CAWSADSEAFF. The CDR3 DNA follows: TGTGCCTGGAGTGCGGACAGCGAAGCTTTCTTT.

The chain recombines TRBV6-6 with TRBJ2-7; 12 bases agree with TRBD1. This CDR3 has 16 residues. V lost 2 bases and J lost 5; bases outside the gene matches: 7. Germline loops: CDR1 MNHNY, CDR2 SVGAGI (reference sequence). CDR3 loop: CASSYTGQGALNEQYF. As DNA, the CDR3 is TGTGCCAGCAGTTACACGGGACAGGGGGCGCTTAACGAGCAGTACTTC.

This clone was found once. The chain recombines TRBV27 with TRBJ2-2; D perhaps matches TRBD2 (6 bases). This CDR3 spans 16 amino acids. The germline V gene has CDR1 MNHEY and CDR2 SMNVEV (reference sequence). Trimming pared 6 bases from V and 4 bases from J, leaving 18 bases between. The CDR3, as DNA: TGTGCCAGCAGCCAAAAGACTAGGTTCCCCACCGGGGAGCTGTTTTTT. Its translation: CASSQKTRFPTGELFF.